The next 28 T cell receptor beta chains were all read from a single sample in a study of blood T cell repertoires in COVID-19. The protocol was immunoSEQ multiplex PCR, while the TCRdb copy is restricted to in-frame clones and leaves out a portion. The sample has tens of thousands of clones, 91% seen once. Input material: peripheral blood. The receptor source for this set is a woman between 50 and 59 years old in a cohort sampled during active COVID-19.

The chain carries TRBV18 and TRBJ1-2, with TRBD1 as a possible D gene (6 bases). Germline V gives CDR1 KGHSH, CDR2 LQKENI. The ends were cut back, 4 bases at V and 7 bases at J, with 19 bases in the middle. The CDR3 has 15 residues. As DNA, the CDR3 is TGTGCCAGCTCACAAGGGGAACGCAGGGGCAGTGGCTACACCTTC. It encodes CASSQGERRGSGYTF.

The J gene is TRBJ2-7, the V gene TRBV7-8, with 9 nucleotides matching TRBD2. Trimming cost V 3 bases and J 4 bases; bases outside gene matches: 4. Germline V gives CDR1 SGHVS, CDR2 FQNEAQ. The CDR3 has 14 amino acids. The CDR3 coding sequence is TGTGCCAGCAGCTTCGCCAGCGGGAGGTACGAGCAGTACTTC. Its protein product is CASSFASGRYEQYF. The entire variable domain, with the rest obtained from reference TRBV7-8 and TRBJ2-7, is as follows: GAGVSQSPRYKVAKRGQDVALRCDPISGHVSLFWYQQALGQGPEFLTYFQNEAQLDKSGLPSDRFFAERPEGSVSTLKIQRTQQEDSAVYLCASSFASGRYEQYFGPGTRLTVT.

This rearrangement joins TRBV5-4 to TRBJ2-5; no clear D. CDR1 and CDR2 (germline): SGHNT, YYREEE (reference sequence). Trimming pared 1 base from V and 1 base from J, leaving 8 bases between. This CDR3 contains 14 residues. CDR3 protein: CASSLKTGQETQYF. Written as DNA, the CDR3 is TGTGCCAGCAGCTTGAAGACGGGCCAAGAGACCCAGTACTTC.

The chain joins TRBV30 to TRBJ1-5; D possibly corresponds to TRBD1 (5 bases). The CDR3 consists of 13 residues. CDR1 is GTSNPN, CDR2 SVGIG, per germline (reference sequence). V was cut by 1 base and J by 6 bases, with 10 bases left in between. Here the CDR3 reads CAWSGTTRQPQHF. In DNA, the CDR3 is TGTGCCTGGAGTGGGACAACGCGTCAGCCCCAGCATTTT.

The genes are TRBV9 and TRBJ2-4; 7 nucleotides match TRBD2. The CDR3 consists of 14 residues. Germline CDR1 is SGDLS and CDR2 is YYNGEE. The V segment lost 3 bases and the J segment 8 bases; nucleotides outside the gene matches: 8. The CDR3 region is CASSDGLDLDIQYF. The CDR3 nucleotides read TGTGCCAGCAGCGATGGACTAGATTTGGACATTCAGTACTTC.

The CDR3 here is CASSQNLDSYEQYF. As DNA, the CDR3 is TGTGCCAGCAGCCAAAACTTAGATTCCTACGAGCAGTACTTC. The gene calls are TRBV3-1 (or the pseudogene TRBV3-2) and TRBJ2-7; D gene unclear. CDR1 and CDR2 (germline): LGHDT, YNNKEL (reference sequence). V was pared by 2 bases and J by 1 base, with 9 bases between. This CDR3 contains 14 residues.

The sample holds one count of this clone. The chain links TRBV2 to TRBJ1-5; D ambiguous. The ends were cut back, 5 bases at V and 2 bases at J, with 10 bases in the middle. Germline lookup yields CDR1 SNHLY and CDR2 FYNNEI. This CDR3 is 14 amino acids long. DNA of the CDR3: TGTGCCAGCAGTAGGGAGACGGGCAATCAGCCCCAGCATTTT. The encoded protein is CASSRETGNQPQHF.

This clone appeared a single time. This chain connects TRBV27 to TRBJ1-1; D unresolved. Deletions cut 6 bases from V and 1 base from J, with 9 bases between. The CDR3 contains 13 residues. The germline V gene has CDR1 MNHEY and CDR2 SMNVEV (reference sequence). The CDR3 loop reads CASSHGENTEAFF. CDR3 nucleotide sequence: TGTGCCAGCAGCCACGGGGAGAACACTGAAGCTTTCTTT.

This clone has a single count. The genes are TRBV3-1 (or the pseudogene TRBV3-2) and TRBJ1-1; 10 positions match TRBD1. The germline gives CDR1 LGHDT, CDR2 YNNKEL (reference sequence). The CDR3 loop spans 13 amino acids. V lost 4 bases to trimming and J lost 6 bases; unmatched junction nucleotides: 2. As DNA, the CDR3 is TGTGCCAGCAGCCTCGGGACAGGGGCTGAAGCTTTCTTT. Encoded protein: CASSLGTGAEAFF.

The chain uses TRBV3-1 (or the pseudogene TRBV3-2) and TRBJ2-6; D is possibly TRBD1 (6 bases). CDR1 LGHDT and CDR2 YNNKEL come from the germline V gene (reference sequence). The CDR3 covers 16 residues. Trimming took off 1 base at V and 0 bases at J, with 7 bases between the two ends. As DNA, the CDR3 is TGTGCCAGCAGCCAAGGGGGGCTCTCTGGGGCCAACGTCCTGACTTTC. Protein sequence: CASSQGGLSGANVLTF.

This clone turned up a few times. This chain links TRBV10-1 with TRBJ1-5; unclear D gene. Germline CDR1 is WNHNN and CDR2 is SYGVQD (reference sequence). This CDR3 region has 12 residues. Trimming removed 2 bases from V and 7 bases from J, with 6 bases in between. CDR3 nucleotides: TGCGCCAGCAGTGAGGACACCCAGCCCCAGCATTTT. As protein: CASSEDTQPQHF.

This chain uses TRBV3-1 (or the pseudogene TRBV3-2) with TRBJ1-1; D remains unclear. This CDR3 contains 13 residues. V was clipped by 0 bases and J by 5 bases, with 7 bases between them. Germline CDR1 LGHDT, CDR2 YNNKEL (reference sequence). The CDR3 here is CASSQETRTEAFF. For the CDR3, the DNA is TGTGCCAGCAGCCAAGAAACGAGGACTGAAGCTTTCTTT.

This chain links TRBV18 with TRBJ2-1; D gene ambiguous. Trimming took off 2 bases at V and 5 bases at J, with 4 bases between the two ends. Germline V CDR1 and CDR2: KGHSH, LQKENI. The CDR3 loop spans 12 amino acids. This chain's CDR3 is CASSPFDNEQFF. The DNA for the CDR3 is TGTGCCAGCTCACCATTCGACAATGAGCAGTTCTTC. Looking up the rest from reference TRBV18 and TRBJ2-1 gives the full variable domain: NAGVMQNPRHLVRRRGQEARLRCSPMKGHSHVYWYRQLPEEGLKFMVYLQKENIIDESGMPKERFSAEFPKEGPSILRIQQVVRGDSAAYFCASSPFDNEQFFGPGTRLTVL.

This clone appeared once. The rearrangement links TRBV10-3 to TRBJ1-5; 9 bases are a match to TRBD1. Germline CDR1 ENHRY, CDR2 SYGVKD. The ends lost 6 bases at V and 5 bases at J; junction bases unmatched: 8. The CDR3 contains 15 residues. CDR3 nucleotides: TGTGCCATCAGCTCCGGGACAGGGAAGGATCAGCCCCAGCATTTT. Protein: CAISSGTGKDQPQHF.

V gene TRBV3-1 (or the pseudogene TRBV3-2) combines with J gene TRBJ2-1; 7 bases map to TRBD2. Looked up from germline, CDR1 is LGHDT and CDR2 is YNNKEL (reference sequence). V gave up 3 bases and J gave up 7 bases; unmatched junction bases: 9. The length of the CDR3 is 15 residues. CDR3 residues: CASSHRWASGNEQFF. CDR3 nucleotide sequence: TGTGCCAGCAGCCACAGATGGGCTAGCGGTAATGAGCAGTTCTTC.

V is TRBV7-8 and J is TRBJ1-1; tentative D call: TRBD1 (5 bases). The CDR3 has 13 residues. Trimming removed 2 bases at V and 1 base at J, with 5 bases between. Germline V CDR1 and CDR2: SGHVS, FQNEAQ. CDR3 in amino acids: CASSLRGNTEAFF. Here the CDR3 DNA reads TGTGCCAGCAGCTTAAGGGGGAACACTGAAGCTTTCTTT.

The chain is built from TRBV18 and TRBJ2-3; the D is unclear. V lost 0 bases and J 5 bases, leaving 9 bases between the germline ends. The CDR3 runs 14 residues. Germline V gene lookup returns CDR1 KGHSH and CDR2 LQKENI. CDR3 in amino acids: CASSPPIPKDTQYF. The CDR3 DNA follows: TGTGCCAGCTCACCACCAATCCCAAAAGATACGCAGTATTTT.

This chain connects TRBV18 to TRBJ2-7; tentatively, D is TRBD1 (5 bases). This CDR3 has 12 amino acids. CDR1 and CDR2 (germline): KGHSH, LQKENI. V shed 5 bases and J shed 3 bases, with 8 bases lying between them. The chain's CDR3 is CASSTTDYEQYF. Here the CDR3 DNA reads TGTGCCAGCTCAACGACAGACTACGAGCAGTACTTC.

The chain employs TRBV19 and TRBJ2-7; tentatively, D is TRBD1 (6 bases). From germline, CDR1 is LNHDA and CDR2 SQIVND (reference sequence). V was pared by 5 bases and J by 0 bases, with 17 bases between. This CDR3 region has 16 residues. As DNA, the CDR3 is TGTGCCAGTAGTTCCCGGACAGAGTTAAGCTCCTACGAGCAGTACTTC. Its translation is CASSSRTELSSYEQYF.

V is TRBV7-2 and J is TRBJ1-4, with D perhaps matching TRBD1 (6 bases). CDR1 SGHTA and CDR2 FQGNSA come from the germline V gene. This CDR3 region has 15 residues. Trimming cost V 0 bases and J 3 bases, with 8 bases left between them. The CDR3 DNA reads TGTGCCAGCAGCTTAGCGGGGGCTGCTAATGAAAAACTGTTTTTT. It yields the protein CASSLAGAANEKLFF.

The rearrangement links TRBV5-1 to TRBJ2-7; the match to TRBD1 covers 7 bases. V was pared by 3 bases and J by 4 bases, with 4 bases of the junction left unmatched. The CDR3 consists of 13 residues. The germline gives CDR1 SGHRS, CDR2 YFSETQ. As DNA, the CDR3 is TGCGCCAGCAGCTCCGGGACAGCGTACGAGCAGTACTTC. As protein: CASSSGTAYEQYF.

The chain combines TRBV10-3 with TRBJ2-3, with 8 nucleotides matching TRBD2. CDR1 ENHRY and CDR2 SYGVKD come from the germline V gene. The CDR3 is 16 residues long. Unmatched junction bases numbered 6, after V lost 0 bases and J lost 4 bases. The CDR3 nucleotides read TGTGCCATCAGTGAGTCGGTCGGGAGGGGACCAGATACGCAGTATTTT. Amino acid sequence: CAISESVGRGPDTQYF.

The J gene is TRBJ2-7, the V gene TRBV4-1, with unresolved D. V shed 0 bases and J shed 5 bases, with 11 bases lying between them. Germline values: CDR1 MGHRA, CDR2 YSYEKL. This CDR3 is built from 14 residues. The CDR3 is CASSQDRTADEQYF. DNA of the CDR3: TGCGCCAGCAGCCAAGATCGCACAGCCGACGAGCAGTACTTC.

The gene calls are TRBV18 and TRBJ1-1; a weak D match, TRBD1 (5 bases). V lost 2 bases and J 3 bases, leaving 10 bases between the germline ends. Germline CDR1 reads KGHSH; CDR2 reads LQKENI. This CDR3 region has 14 residues. The CDR3 DNA reads TGTGCCAGCTCACCAGGGGGGAAGGACACTGAAGCTTTCTTT. This encodes CASSPGGKDTEAFF. Supplemented by reference TRBV18 and TRBJ1-1, the full variable domain reads NAGVMQNPRHLVRRRGQEARLRCSPMKGHSHVYWYRQLPEEGLKFMVYLQKENIIDESGMPKERFSAEFPKEGPSILRIQQVVRGDSAAYFCASSPGGKDTEAFFGQGTRLTVV.

The chain carries TRBV18 and TRBJ2-2; 8 bases match TRBD1. With 3 bases clipped from V and 6 bases from J, the junction kept 9 bases outside the gene matches. Per the germline V gene, CDR1 is KGHSH and CDR2 is LQKENI. There are 16 residues in the CDR3. CDR3 bases: TGTGCCAGCTCACCGTTCAGGGGGCCTCGTTCCGGGGAGCTGTTTTTT. This translates into CASSPFRGPRSGELFF.

The V and J genes are TRBV11-2 and TRBJ2-1, with D unresolved. This CDR3 comprises 13 residues. CDR1 and CDR2 from the germline V gene are SGHAT and FQNNGV. V lost 5 bases to trimming and J lost 5 bases, with 10 bases between them. CDR3 DNA sequence: TGTGCCAGCAGCCCTCTTCTAAACAATGAGCAGTTCTTC. Translating it yields CASSPLLNNEQFF.

This chain connects TRBV3-1 (or the pseudogene TRBV3-2) to TRBJ2-7, with D possibly being TRBD1 (6 bases). V dropped 1 base and J dropped 6 bases, with 16 bases sitting between them. Germline loops: CDR1 LGHDT, CDR2 YNNKEL (reference sequence). The CDR3 is 15 residues long. CDR3 region: CASSQGTLRGGEQYF. CDR3 coding DNA: TGTGCCAGCAGCCAAGGGACCCTCAGGGGCGGCGAGCAGTACTTC.

The chain has TRBV5-3 and TRBJ2-7; a weak D match, TRBD1 (6 bases). TRBV5-3 is treated as an ORF (open reading frame) with a function not yet certain. Trimming cost V 4 bases and J 1 base, with 12 bases left between them. The CDR3 is 14 residues long. CDR3 in amino acids: CARSGRDISYEQYF. The CDR3 DNA sequence: TGTGCCAGAAGCGGCCGGGACATTTCCTACGAGCAGTACTTC.